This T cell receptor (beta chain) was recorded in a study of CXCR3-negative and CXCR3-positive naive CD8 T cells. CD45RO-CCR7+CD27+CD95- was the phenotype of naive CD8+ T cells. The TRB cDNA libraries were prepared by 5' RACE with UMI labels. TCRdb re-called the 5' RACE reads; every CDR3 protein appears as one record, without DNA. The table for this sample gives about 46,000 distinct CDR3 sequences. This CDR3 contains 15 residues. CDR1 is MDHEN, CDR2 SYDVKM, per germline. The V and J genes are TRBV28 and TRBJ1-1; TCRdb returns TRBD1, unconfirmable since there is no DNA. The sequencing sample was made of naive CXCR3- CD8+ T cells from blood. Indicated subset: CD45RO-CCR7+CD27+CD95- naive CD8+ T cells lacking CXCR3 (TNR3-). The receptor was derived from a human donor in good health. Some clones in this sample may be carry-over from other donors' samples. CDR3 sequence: CASRHQGEVDTEAFF.